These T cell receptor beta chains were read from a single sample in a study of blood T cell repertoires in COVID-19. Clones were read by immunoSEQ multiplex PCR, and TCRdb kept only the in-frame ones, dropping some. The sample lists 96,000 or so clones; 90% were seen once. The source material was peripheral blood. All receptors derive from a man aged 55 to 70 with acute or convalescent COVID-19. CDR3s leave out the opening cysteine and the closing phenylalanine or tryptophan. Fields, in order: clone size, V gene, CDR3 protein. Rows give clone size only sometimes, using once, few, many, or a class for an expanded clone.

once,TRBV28,ASSFPQGAPVDTQY
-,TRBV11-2,ASSLALPSSGNTIY
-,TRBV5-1,ASSLAGEIIAGGISNEQF
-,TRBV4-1,ASSYTQRQGAPDTQY
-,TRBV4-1,ASSQVQGTTNTEAF
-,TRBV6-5,ASSPITGGAYEQY
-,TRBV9,ASSVDRANTEAF
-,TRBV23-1,ASSRGTARSYEQY
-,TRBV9,ASSVGQGENTIY
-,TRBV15,ATSILATIYNEQF
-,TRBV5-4,ASSLGQGDEKLF
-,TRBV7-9,ASSLVETADTQY
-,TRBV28,ASSLRDRDYYEQY
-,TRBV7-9,ASSLDVLVGEQF
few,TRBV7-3,ASSPRDRGINEQF
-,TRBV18,ASSRLEQETQY
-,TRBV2,ASRISSNEQF
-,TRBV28,ASSFLGSGNTIY
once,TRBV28,ASSVRDSYTGELF
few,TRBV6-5,ASSYGTTSYEQY
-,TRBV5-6,ASSLPGEWVEQY
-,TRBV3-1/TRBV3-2,ASSQATGPPVSSYNEQF
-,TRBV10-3,AISESRINVNGYT
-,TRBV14,ASSQDRVTGELF
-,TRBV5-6,ASSLDLGLAKHNEQF
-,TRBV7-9,ASSSLADNADTQY
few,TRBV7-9,ASRRSAEYEQY